The 21 T cell receptor beta chains given below trace back to one sample, sequenced in a study of T cell repertoires in ileal Crohn's disease. Using immunoSEQ multiplex PCR, the repertoire was profiled, and TCRdb retains in-frame clones only, with some absent. Of roughly 16,000 clones in the sample, 92% were seen once. Described time point: inflamed ileum from the surgical specimen. The sample taken for sequencing was ileal tissue. These receptor sequences come from an adult with Crohn's disease.

CDR3 bases: TGTGTGAGCAGGGCATTAAATTCACCCCTCCACTTT. Its protein product is CVSRALNSPLHF. This chain uses TRBV27 with TRBJ1-6, with D possibly TRBD1 on 5 matching bases. The CDR3 is 12 amino acids. Germline assignment: CDR1 MNHEY and CDR2 SMNVEV (reference sequence).

This chain links TRBV18 with TRBJ1-1; maybe TRBD1 (5 bases). The germline CDR1 and CDR2 sequences are KGHSH and LQKENI. V lost 2 bases and J 7 bases, leaving 11 bases between the germline ends. This CDR3 comprises 13 residues. CDR3 nucleotides: TGTGCCAGCTCACCAGGGGGGAGGGGTGAAGCTTTCTTT. Its translation: CASSPGGRGEAFF.

The J gene is TRBJ2-3, the V gene TRBV19; 8 bases line up with TRBD1. V shed 3 bases, J shed 3 bases, and the junction held 8 bases outside the gene matches. Per germline, CDR1 LNHDA and CDR2 SQIVND (reference sequence). The CDR3 contains 16 residues. For the CDR3, the DNA is TGTGCCAGTAGTATCTCCCAGGGGGCCCCAACAGATACGCAGTATTTT. Its translation: CASSISQGAPTDTQYF.

This clone was recorded once. The chain combines TRBV20-1 with TRBJ2-5; D may be TRBD2 (5 bases). Trimming removed 5 bases at V and 5 bases at J, with 9 bases between. Looked up from germline, CDR1 is DFQATT and CDR2 is SNEGSKA (reference sequence). The CDR3 loop spans 11 amino acids. This CDR3 reads CSARWEETQYF. CDR3 nucleotides: TGCAGTGCTCGCTGGGAGGAGACCCAGTACTTC.

The chain has TRBV11-2 and TRBJ2-2; TRBD1 matches at 10 bases. This CDR3 spans 16 amino acids. Germline V gene lookup returns CDR1 SGHAT and CDR2 FQNNGV. V was pared by 4 bases and J by 4 bases, with 6 bases of the junction left unmatched. For the CDR3, the DNA is TGTGCCAGCAGCTCCCCGGGACAGGGGCCCACCGGGGAGCTGTTTTTT. It codes for CASSSPGQGPTGELFF.

V and J are TRBV27 and TRBJ2-7; D is perhaps TRBD1 (6 bases). V lost 4 bases to trimming and J lost 2 bases, with 12 bases between them. Germline CDR1 MNHEY, CDR2 SMNVEV (reference sequence). The CDR3 has 14 amino acids. The chain's CDR3 is CASSYRETPYEQYF. CDR3 nucleotides: TGTGCCAGCAGTTACAGGGAAACCCCCTACGAGCAGTACTTC.

This chain uses TRBV6-1 with TRBJ2-1; tentatively, D is TRBD2 (5 bases). Germline CDR1 and CDR2: MNHNS and SASEGT. CDR3 length equals 10 residues. V shed 4 bases and J shed 12 bases, with 7 bases lying between them. CDR3 region: CASSAEGQFF. The DNA for the CDR3 is TGTGCCAGCAGTGCCGAGGGGCAGTTCTTC.

The genes are TRBV29-1 and TRBJ1-4; 7 bases match TRBD1. The CDR3 sequence is 12 residues long. Germline V lookup: CDR1 SQVTM, CDR2 ANQGSEA. Trimming took 6 bases from V and 7 from J; bases not matched to a gene: 5. DNA for the CDR3: TGCAGCGTACAGGGGTTCGGTGAAAAACTGTTTTTT. Translated: CSVQGFGEKLFF.

V gene TRBV29-1 combines with J gene TRBJ1-1, with D possibly TRBD1 on 6 matching bases. Trimming stripped 6 bases from V and 1 base from J, with 15 bases between. The germline V gene encodes CDR1 SQVTM and CDR2 ANQGSEA. The CDR3 covers 14 residues. The DNA of the CDR3 is TGCAGCGTCAAACCGGGGGGCTCGAACACTGAAGCTTTCTTT. It is translated as CSVKPGGSNTEAFF.

The CDR3 here is CASSLDLETQYF. CDR3 sequence (DNA): TGCGCCAGCAGCTTGGATCTGGAGACCCAGTACTTC. J is TRBJ2-5 and V is TRBV5-1; D ambiguous. The V gene's germline CDR1 is SGHRS and CDR2 YFSETQ. Trimming shortened V by 0 bases and J by 5 bases, and 5 bases separated the two germline ends. The CDR3 covers 12 residues.

V is TRBV27 and J is TRBJ2-7; 11 bases fit TRBD2. The CDR3 totals 16 residues. J gave up 4 bases and V 4 bases, and 9 bases lay outside the gene matches. The germline CDR1 and CDR2 sequences are MNHEY and SMNVEV (reference sequence). CDR3 in amino acids: CASSSLAGGLGYEQYF. CDR3 DNA sequence: TGTGCCAGCAGTTCGCTAGCGGGGGGTCTGGGGTACGAGCAGTACTTC.

This chain links TRBV7-3 with TRBJ2-1; 7 bases align to TRBD2. J gave up 4 bases and V 5 bases, and 14 bases lay outside the gene matches. The CDR3 has 17 residues. Germline V gene data show CDR1 as SGHTA and CDR2 as FQGTGA. The DNA of the CDR3 is TGTGCCAGCAGCCCAACCGTGGGCCAGCGGGGTTACAATGAGCAGTTCTTC. This translates into CASSPTVGQRGYNEQFF. The variable domain in full, completed from reference TRBV7-3 and TRBJ2-1, reads GAGVSQTPSNKVTEKGKYVELRCDPISGHTALYWYRQSLGQGPEFLIYFQGTGAADDSGLPNDRFFAVRPEGSVSTLKIQRTERGDSAVYLCASSPTVGQRGYNEQFFGPGTRLTVL.

The chain is built from TRBV6-1 and TRBJ2-7, with TRBD1 as a possible D gene (5 bases). Trimming took 8 bases from V and 2 from J, leaving 13 bases between them. The CDR3 extends over 13 amino acids. The germline V gene encodes CDR1 MNHNS and CDR2 SASEGT. This CDR3 is CASWTHLTYEQYF. The CDR3 DNA reads as TGTGCCAGCTGGACACACCTTACCTACGAGCAGTACTTC.

This rearrangement joins TRBV18 to TRBJ1-1, with D perhaps matching TRBD1 (6 bases). The germline CDR1 and CDR2 sequences are KGHSH and LQKENI. The CDR3 extends over 12 amino acids. The germline V and J ends were trimmed by 4 bases and 5 bases, with 8 bases remaining between them. The CDR3 coding sequence is TGTGCCAGCTCACGGGGGCAAACTGAAGCTTTCTTT. Amino acid sequence: CASSRGQTEAFF.

The chain links TRBV9 to TRBJ2-2; 10 nucleotides match TRBD2. The CDR3 runs to 16 residues. After removal of 6 bases from V and 2 bases from J, the junction contained 7 bases not matched to a gene. In germline, CDR1 is SGDLS, CDR2 YYNGEE. CDR3 DNA: TGTGCCAGCACCGGAGGACTAGCGGACAACACCGGGGAGCTGTTTTTT. Amino acid sequence: CASTGGLADNTGELFF.

V is TRBV5-1 and J is TRBJ2-3; no firm D call. Trimming pared 4 bases from V and 0 bases from J, leaving 3 bases between. CDR1 SGHRS and CDR2 YFSETQ come from the germline V gene. This CDR3 has 12 residues. The chain's CDR3 is CASSHSTDTQYF. For the CDR3, the DNA is TGCGCCAGCAGCCATAGCACAGATACGCAGTATTTT.

The CDR3 loop is CASSPGTDGNTIYF. In DNA form, the CDR3 reads TGTGCCAGCAGCCCAGGGACAGACGGAAACACCATATATTTT. The V call is TRBV7-9, the J call TRBJ1-3; 7 bases align to TRBD1. V was pared by 5 bases and J by 4 bases, with 5 bases of the junction left unmatched. CDR1 SEHNR and CDR2 FQNEAQ come from the germline V gene (reference sequence). The CDR3 is 14 residues long.

This rearrangement joins TRBV2 to TRBJ2-2, with D possibly TRBD1 on 5 matching bases. Germline CDR1 SNHLY, CDR2 FYNNEI. Trimming pared 11 bases from V and 5 bases from J, leaving 27 bases between. This CDR3 spans 17 amino acids. CDR3 sequence (DNA): TGTGCCCTTATACCTAGGGGTCCTACTCGGGCAACCGGGGAGCTGTTTTTT. Protein product: CALIPRGPTRATGELFF.

CDR3 protein: CAGATFYEQYF. CDR3 nucleotide sequence: TGTGCTGGTGCAACCTTCTACGAGCAGTACTTC. This chain links TRBV6-1 with TRBJ2-7; D is unclear. Germline lookup yields CDR1 MNHNS and CDR2 SASEGT. This CDR3 comprises 11 residues.

The CDR3 nucleotides are TGTGCCAGCAGCAAGGGACAGGGGAATGAAAAACTGTTTTTT. Protein product: CASSKGQGNEKLFF. This chain uses TRBV7-2 with TRBJ1-4; 10 bases align to TRBD1. J lost 5 bases, V lost 5 bases, and 2 bases had no gene match. Looked up from germline, CDR1 is SGHTA and CDR2 is FQGNSA. CDR3 length: 14 residues.

The rearrangement joins TRBV5-4 to TRBJ2-3, with D perhaps assigned TRBD1 or TRBD2 (5 bases each). This CDR3 spans 16 amino acids. Germline CDR1 and CDR2: SGHNT and YYREEE (reference sequence). The V gene lost 4 bases and the J gene lost 2 bases, with 17 bases spanning the gap. The CDR3 spells CASSRRQGGHTDTQYF. The CDR3 DNA is TGTGCCAGCAGCCGTAGACAAGGAGGACACACAGATACGCAGTATTTT.